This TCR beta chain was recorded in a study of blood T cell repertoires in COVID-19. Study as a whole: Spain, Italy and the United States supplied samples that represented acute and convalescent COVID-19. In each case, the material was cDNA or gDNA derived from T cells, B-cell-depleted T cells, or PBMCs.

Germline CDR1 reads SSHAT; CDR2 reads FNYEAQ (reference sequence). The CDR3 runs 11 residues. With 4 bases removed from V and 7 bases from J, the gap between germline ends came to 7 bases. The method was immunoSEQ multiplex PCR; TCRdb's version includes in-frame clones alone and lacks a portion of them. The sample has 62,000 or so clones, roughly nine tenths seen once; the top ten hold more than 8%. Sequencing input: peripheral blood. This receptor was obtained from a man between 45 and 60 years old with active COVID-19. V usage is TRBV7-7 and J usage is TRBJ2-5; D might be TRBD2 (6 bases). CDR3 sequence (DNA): TGTGCCAGCAGCTACGGGGGGACCCAGTACTTC. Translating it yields CASSYGGTQYF.